The 5 T cell receptor beta chains presented below share a single source sample, sequenced in a study of T cell repertoires in cytomegalovirus infection. TCRdb ran MiXCR on the reads and lists one entry per CDR3 protein. Among 450,000 to 550,000 distinct CDR3 sequences, approximately 15% were seen once, and the ten largest hold roughly 25%. Sequenced: CD8+ T cells from PBMCs. These receptor sequences come from a human donor in good health (CMV status not recorded). Some clones in this sample may be carry-over from other donors' samples.

J is TRBJ2-1 and V is TRBV30; 14 bases are a match to TRBD2. V lost 4 bases, J lost 8 bases, and 7 bases stayed unmatched. CDR1 is GTSNPN and CDR2 is SVGIG in the germline V gene (reference sequence). The CDR3 spans 15 residues. CDR3 region: CAWTGLAGGVDEQFF. CDR3 nucleotides: TGTGCCTGGACCGGACTAGCGGGAGGAGTGGATGAGCAGTTCTTC.

The chain combines TRBV20-1 with TRBJ2-1; 8 bases align to TRBD2. This CDR3 is 15 amino acids long. V shed 3 bases and J 8 bases; nucleotides not matched to a gene: 12. The germline V gene encodes CDR1 DFQATT and CDR2 SNEGSKA (reference sequence). This chain's CDR3 is CSASGGTRKVHEQFF. In nucleotides, the CDR3 is TGCAGTGCTAGTGGGGGGACTAGAAAAGTCCATGAGCAGTTCTTC.

This clonotype was seen more than once but under ten times. This chain links TRBV5-6 with TRBJ1-5; D is ambiguous. Germline CDR1 is SGHDT and CDR2 is YYEEEE. The CDR3 has 15 amino acids. Trimming took off 0 bases at V and 1 base at J, with 8 bases between the two ends. The CDR3 DNA is TGTGCCAGCAGCTTGGGACGACGGAGCAATCAGCCCCAGCATTTT. Its translation is CASSLGRRSNQPQHF.

This clonotype came up a few times. The rearrangement uses TRBV6-6 and TRBJ2-5; TRBD1 agrees at 8 bases. J was trimmed by 9 bases and V by 7 bases; bases with no gene match: 19. The length of the CDR3 is 16 residues. CDR1 MNHNY and CDR2 SVGAGI come from the germline V gene (reference sequence). Here the CDR3 reads CASKGVPTGAALAQYF. The CDR3 DNA reads as TGTGCCAGCAAGGGGGTCCCGACAGGGGCCGCTTTGGCCCAGTACTTC.

The chain couples TRBV5-1 to TRBJ2-7; D uncertain. Per germline, CDR1 SGHRS and CDR2 YFSETQ. The V gene lost 2 bases and the J gene lost 10 bases, with 10 bases spanning the gap. The CDR3 is 11 amino acids. The CDR3 here is CASSLSHHQYF. The CDR3 DNA reads as TGCGCCAGCAGCTTATCACACCATCAGTACTTC.